This is a list of T cell receptor beta chains from one sample in a study of human T cells and chemical hapten exposure. MiXCR, applied by TCRdb to the RACE reads, yields one record per CDR3 protein. The data hold over 65,000 distinct CDR3 sequences, with over 8.5% observed a single time. The sample was whole blood, taken in connection with sensitization to the hapten diphenylcyclopropenone (DPC). These receptors were obtained from a woman aged 45-65 years with alopecia areata. Some clones in this sample may be carry-over from other donors' samples. Each CDR3 is given with its conserved first and last residue. Fields, in order: clone size, D gene, V gene, J gene, CDR3 DNA, CDR3 protein. D genes are given only for firm matches. Clone size is stated in some rows and not others, as once, few, many or a class when expanded.

clone_size: few
d_call: .
v_call: TRBV7-9
j_call: TRBJ1-5
cdr3_nt: TGTGCCAGCAGCACGGACGGCGCAGGGCCCCAGCATTTT
cdr3_aa: CASSTDGAGPQHF

clone_size: many
d_call: TRBD1
v_call: TRBV6-5
j_call: TRBJ2-5
cdr3_nt: TGTGCCAGCAGTTTATCCGACAGGGGGCATGAGACCCAGTACTTC
cdr3_aa: CASSLSDRGHETQYF

clone_size: many
d_call: .
v_call: TRBV6-6
j_call: TRBJ1-1
cdr3_nt: TGTGCCAGCAGTTACCTACCCGCAGGGGAGAACACTGAAGCTTTCTTT
cdr3_aa: CASSYLPAGENTEAFF

clone_size: few
d_call: .
v_call: TRBV5-1
j_call: TRBJ2-3
cdr3_nt: TGCGCCAGCAGCTTGGGTGTTATCGGGAGAGGAACAGATACGCAGTATTTT
cdr3_aa: CASSLGVIGRGTDTQYF

clone_size: few
d_call: TRBD1
v_call: TRBV7-2
j_call: TRBJ2-2
cdr3_nt: TGTGCCAGCAGCTTACGGACAGGGGTAGAGGCCGGGGAGCTGTTTTTT
cdr3_aa: CASSLRTGVEAGELFF

clone_size: few
d_call: .
v_call: TRBV20-1
j_call: TRBJ2-3
cdr3_nt: TGCAGTGCTAGGAAGGGCCCCGCCACAGATACGCAGTATTTT
cdr3_aa: CSARKGPATDTQYF

clone_size: many
d_call: TRBD2
v_call: TRBV5-4
j_call: TRBJ2-1
cdr3_nt: TGTGCCAGCAGCTTGGGGCTAGCGGGGAGCTCCTACAATGAGCAGTTCTTC
cdr3_aa: CASSLGLAGSSYNEQFF

clone_size: many
d_call: .
v_call: TRBV19
j_call: TRBJ2-1
cdr3_nt: TGTGCCAGTAGTATTGAAGTTTTCGCCTACAATGAGCAGTTCTTC
cdr3_aa: CASSIEVFAYNEQFF

clone_size: .
d_call: TRBD1
v_call: TRBV29-1
j_call: TRBJ2-5
cdr3_nt: TGCAGCGTTGTAACGCAGGGGGAGGAGACCCAGTACTTC
cdr3_aa: CSVVTQGEETQYF

clone_size: many
d_call: .
v_call: TRBV28
j_call: TRBJ2-3
cdr3_nt: TGTGCCAGCTCGATCCCGGGCGGGTCTCGCACAGATACGCAGTATTTT
cdr3_aa: CASSIPGGSRTDTQYF

clone_size: many
d_call: .
v_call: TRBV24-1
j_call: TRBJ1-5
cdr3_nt: TGTGCCACCAGTGAGGATGTTGAGCCCCAGCATTTT
cdr3_aa: CATSEDVEPQHF

clone_size: .
d_call: .
v_call: TRBV27
j_call: TRBJ1-1
cdr3_nt: TGTGCCAGCAGTTCATCTCGCGTGGCCACTGAAGCTTTCTTT
cdr3_aa: CASSSSRVATEAFF

clone_size: many
d_call: TRBD1
v_call: TRBV18
j_call: TRBJ1-2
cdr3_nt: TGTGCCAGCTCACCGCAAACTAACAGGGGTTATGGCTACACCTTC
cdr3_aa: CASSPQTNRGYGYTF

clone_size: few
d_call: .
v_call: TRBV6-1
j_call: TRBJ2-7
cdr3_nt: TGTGCCAGCAGTGAGCAGAGAAACTACGAGCAGTACTTC
cdr3_aa: CASSEQRNYEQYF

clone_size: many
d_call: .
v_call: TRBV12-3/TRBV12-4
j_call: TRBJ2-7
cdr3_nt: TGTGCCAGCAGTTTGCAGGGCCTAAGCTCCTACGAGCAGTACTTC
cdr3_aa: CASSLQGLSSYEQYF

clone_size: .
d_call: .
v_call: TRBV6-6
j_call: TRBJ2-7
cdr3_nt: TGTGCCAGCAGACCCCTGGGAGTGTCCTACGAGCAGTACTTC
cdr3_aa: CASRPLGVSYEQYF

clone_size: many
d_call: TRBD2
v_call: TRBV12-5
j_call: TRBJ2-7
cdr3_nt: TGTGCTAGTGGTACCGGAAGCGGGAGTTTCTACGAGCAGTACTTC
cdr3_aa: CASGTGSGSFYEQYF

clone_size: many
d_call: TRBD2
v_call: TRBV6-5
j_call: TRBJ2-1
cdr3_nt: TGTGCCAGCAGTCTAGCGGTAACCTACAATGAGCAGTTCTTC
cdr3_aa: CASSLAVTYNEQFF

clone_size: .
d_call: .
v_call: TRBV20-1
j_call: TRBJ2-7
cdr3_nt: TGCAGTGCTAGAGATCCGGGACCGAGACGGTACGAGCAGTACTTC
cdr3_aa: CSARDPGPRRYEQYF

clone_size: few
d_call: TRBD1
v_call: TRBV29-1
j_call: TRBJ2-3
cdr3_nt: TGCAGCGTTGAAGGCTGGACAGGGGGCGTGACAGATACGCAGTATTTT
cdr3_aa: CSVEGWTGGVTDTQYF

clone_size: few
d_call: .
v_call: TRBV6-1
j_call: TRBJ1-1
cdr3_nt: TGTGCCAGCAGTGAACGTGGGAGCAGCCTGAACACTGAAGCTTTCTTT
cdr3_aa: CASSERGSSLNTEAFF

clone_size: .
d_call: .
v_call: TRBV7-6
j_call: TRBJ1-6
cdr3_nt: TGTGCCAGCAGCTTATCGGTTCGGTGGGGGCGCGATTCACCCCTCCACTTT
cdr3_aa: CASSLSVRWGRDSPLHF

clone_size: .
d_call: TRBD1
v_call: TRBV15
j_call: TRBJ2-5
cdr3_nt: TGTGCCACCAGCAGGACAGGGGCCCAAGAGACCCAGTACTTC
cdr3_aa: CATSRTGAQETQYF

clone_size: many
d_call: .
v_call: TRBV20-1
j_call: TRBJ1-6
cdr3_nt: TGCAGTGCTAGGTGGAGGGGAGATTCACCCCTCCACTTT
cdr3_aa: CSARWRGDSPLHF

clone_size: many
d_call: TRBD1
v_call: TRBV7-2
j_call: TRBJ2-7
cdr3_nt: TGTGCCAGCAGCCTGGGGACAGGGACCTACGAGCAGTACTTC
cdr3_aa: CASSLGTGTYEQYF

clone_size: many
d_call: .
v_call: TRBV5-8
j_call: TRBJ1-5
cdr3_nt: TGTGCCAGCAGCTTGCCGTATTTGGGTCAGCCCCAGCATTTT
cdr3_aa: CASSLPYLGQPQHF

clone_size: .
d_call: .
v_call: TRBV28
j_call: TRBJ1-1
cdr3_nt: TGTGCCAGCAGTTACAGTCCTAACACTGAAGCTTTCTTT
cdr3_aa: CASSYSPNTEAFF

clone_size: many
d_call: .
v_call: TRBV6-5
j_call: TRBJ1-2
cdr3_nt: TGTGCCAGCTCTCCGACAGGCACAGCTAACTATGGCTACACCTTC
cdr3_aa: CASSPTGTANYGYTF

clone_size: few
d_call: .
v_call: TRBV27
j_call: TRBJ2-1
cdr3_nt: TGTGCCAGCACCTCCCGGCGAGGTCGGGGTCTGTGGAATGAGCAGTTCTTC
cdr3_aa: CASTSRRGRGLWNEQFF

clone_size: .
d_call: .
v_call: TRBV6-5
j_call: TRBJ2-5
cdr3_nt: TGTGCCAGCACCCGGGGACAAGAAGAGACCCAGTACTTC
cdr3_aa: CASTRGQEETQYF

clone_size: few
d_call: .
v_call: TRBV7-9
j_call: TRBJ2-7
cdr3_nt: TGTGCCAGCAGCTTAGTTTCGGGTACCTACGAGCAGTACTTC
cdr3_aa: CASSLVSGTYEQYF

clone_size: many
d_call: .
v_call: TRBV6-6
j_call: TRBJ2-5
cdr3_nt: TGTGCCAGCAGGGCAGAGCTGTACCAAGAGACCCAGTACTTC
cdr3_aa: CASRAELYQETQYF

clone_size: few
d_call: .
v_call: TRBV20-1
j_call: TRBJ1-6
cdr3_nt: TGCAGTGCTAGAGATCCGGGGAATTCACCCCTCCACTTT
cdr3_aa: CSARDPGNSPLHF

clone_size: few
d_call: .
v_call: TRBV6-2/TRBV6-3
j_call: TRBJ2-2
cdr3_nt: TGTGCCAGCAGGGAACCTGGGGGGTCGCCCGGGGAGCTGTTTTTT
cdr3_aa: CASREPGGSPGELFF

clone_size: many
d_call: .
v_call: TRBV7-2
j_call: TRBJ2-3
cdr3_nt: TGTGCCAGCAGCTCGCGCCGGGGTACGCAGTATTTT
cdr3_aa: CASSSRRGTQYF

clone_size: few
d_call: .
v_call: TRBV28
j_call: TRBJ1-2
cdr3_nt: TGTGCCAGCAGTTTAACAGGGCATGGCTACACCTTC
cdr3_aa: CASSLTGHGYTF

clone_size: .
d_call: .
v_call: TRBV10-3
j_call: TRBJ2-7
cdr3_nt: TGTGCCATCAGTGGTCCAATCGAGCAGTACTTC
cdr3_aa: CAISGPIEQYF

clone_size: .
d_call: .
v_call: TRBV10-3
j_call: TRBJ2-3
cdr3_nt: TGTGCCATCAGTGACAGGACTAGCACAGATACGCAGTATTTT
cdr3_aa: CAISDRTSTDTQYF